What follows are 6 T cell receptor beta chains derived from one specimen sequenced in a study of blood T cell repertoires in COVID-19. The data were produced by immunoSEQ multiplex PCR, yet TCRdb's version contains in-frame clones alone and is incomplete. The sample comprises 300,000 to 400,000 clones, approximately 87% of which are singletons, and roughly 8% rests with the top ten. Sequenced: peripheral blood. Every receptor here comes from a woman between 45 and 65 years old who had recovered from COVID-19.

The chain uses TRBV3-1 (or the pseudogene TRBV3-2) and TRBJ2-5, with 7 positions matching TRBD1. The germline CDR1 and CDR2 sequences are LGHDT and YNNKEL (reference sequence). This CDR3 comprises 16 residues. V lost 4 bases and J lost 5; bases outside the gene matches: 13. The CDR3 DNA reads as TGTGCCAGCAGCCCCCTGAGACAGGGATATATTGAGACCCAGTACTTC. Residues: CASSPLRQGYIETQYF.

The rearrangement links TRBV12-3 or TRBV12-4 to TRBJ1-5; D is unclear. The CDR3 runs 13 residues. The V end lost 6 bases, the J end lost 4 bases, and 10 bases lay between the germline ends. CDR3 residues: CASSGLRNQPQHF. CDR3 in DNA: TGTGCCAGCAGCGGACTGAGGAATCAGCCCCAGCATTTT.

V is TRBV4-3 and J is TRBJ1-3, with D tentatively TRBD1 (6 bases). With 0 bases removed from V and 2 bases from J, the gap between germline ends came to 8 bases. The V gene's germline CDR1 is LGHNA and CDR2 YSLEER. This CDR3 region has 15 residues. CDR3 bases: TGCGCCAGCAGCCAAGATACAGGGACTGGAAACACCATATATTTT. The encoded protein is CASSQDTGTGNTIYF.

A single count supports this clone. This chain links TRBV10-3 with TRBJ1-1; a weak D match, TRBD1 (5 bases). Germline V CDR1 and CDR2: ENHRY, SYGVKD. CDR3 length: 13 amino acids. Trimming removed 7 bases from V and 1 base from J, with 10 bases in between. CDR3 coding DNA: TGTGCCATCAAGGCGACAGAGAACACTGAAGCTTTCTTT. It is translated as CAIKATENTEAFF.

J is TRBJ2-5 and V is TRBV3-1 (or the pseudogene TRBV3-2); 7 nucleotides match TRBD2. The J segment lost 1 base and the V segment lost 2 bases, leaving 4 bases of the junction unmatched. In germline, CDR1 is LGHDT, CDR2 YNNKEL (reference sequence). CDR3 length equals 15 residues. This CDR3 is CASSQQGTTQETQYF. CDR3 coding DNA: TGTGCCAGCAGCCAACAAGGGACTACCCAAGAGACCCAGTACTTC.

The rearrangement links TRBV3-1 (or the pseudogene TRBV3-2) to TRBJ2-7; 10 positions match TRBD2. Germline CDR1 reads LGHDT; CDR2 reads YNNKEL (reference sequence). Trimming took 0 bases from V and 3 from J; bases not matched to a gene: 11. The CDR3 totals 18 residues. CDR3: CASSQDNLGLAEFYEQYF. CDR3 DNA: TGTGCCAGCAGCCAAGACAATCTAGGACTAGCGGAATTCTACGAGCAGTACTTC.